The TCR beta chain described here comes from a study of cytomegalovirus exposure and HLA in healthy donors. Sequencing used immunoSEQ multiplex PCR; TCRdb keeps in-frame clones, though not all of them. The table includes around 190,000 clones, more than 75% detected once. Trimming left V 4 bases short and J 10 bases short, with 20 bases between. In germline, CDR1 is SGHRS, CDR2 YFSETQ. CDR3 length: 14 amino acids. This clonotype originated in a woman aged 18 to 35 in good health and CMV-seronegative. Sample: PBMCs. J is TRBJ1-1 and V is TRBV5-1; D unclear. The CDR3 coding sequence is TGCGCCAGCAGCCTTGGGTCCAGAGGACTTCCAGCTTTCTTT. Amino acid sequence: CASSLGSRGLPAFF.